Detailed here is one TCR beta chain. As yet, its antigen is unknown. This entry belongs to a study of T cell responses to AZD1222 COVID-19 vaccine. General study results and limits: Most donors were white British, females outnumbered males, and clonal diversity was possibly underestimated.

Only in-frame clones appear in the TCRdb table, and some are missing; sequencing was by immunoSEQ multiplex PCR. The table lists 50,000 or so clones, 75% to 90% of them singletons. Germline assignment: CDR1 SGHKS and CDR2 YYEKEE (reference sequence). This CDR3 is built from 13 residues. V lost 3 bases and J lost 1, with 7 bases in between. Analyses pooled second doses at about 4 or about 12 weeks. The sequence was collected from an adult who received the AZD1222 COVID-19 vaccine. The specimen comprised peripheral blood, sampled 28 days after the second AZD1222 dose. This chain uses TRBV5-5 with TRBJ1-1, with a weak D call TRBD1 (6 bases). The CDR3 DNA reads as TGTGCCAGCAGCTGGGGGCCGAACACTGAAGCTTTCTTT. This translates into CASSWGPNTEAFF.